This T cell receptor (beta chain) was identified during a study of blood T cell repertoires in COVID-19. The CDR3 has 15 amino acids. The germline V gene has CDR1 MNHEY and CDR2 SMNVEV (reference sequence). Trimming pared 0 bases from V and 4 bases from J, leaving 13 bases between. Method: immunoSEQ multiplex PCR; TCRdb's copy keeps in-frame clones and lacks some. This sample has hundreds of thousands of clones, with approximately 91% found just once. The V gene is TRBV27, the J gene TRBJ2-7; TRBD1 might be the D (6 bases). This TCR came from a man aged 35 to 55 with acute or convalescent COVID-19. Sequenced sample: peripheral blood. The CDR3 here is CASSLSPGAVYEQYF. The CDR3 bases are TGTGCCAGCAGTTTATCCCCAGGGGCGGTGTACGAGCAGTACTTC.